This T cell receptor beta chain was documented in a study of blood T cells in healthy people across ages. Study-level findings and limits: Researchers said unsorted PBMCs prevented a conclusive naive versus antigen-experienced comparison. More naive CD4+ cells and higher diversity marked long-lived donors relative to aged donors.

The CDR3 spans 11 residues. Per the germline V gene, CDR1 is MNHEY and CDR2 is SVGAGI. Total RNA was isolated from each sample in quantities of at least 6 micrograms. With regard to this clonotype: Its antigen remains unidentified. At one end the junction does not follow the germline gene, possibly because of a read error.

Using a J-beta primer mix together with a sample-barcoded 5' primer, a second PCR was run for roughly 7 to 12 cycles. TCRdb itself ran the 5' RACE reads through MiXCR, one entry per CDR3 protein. The sample shows approximately 1,000,000 distinct CDR3 sequences, more than 30% of them seen only once. The sequence was collected from a man younger than 35 in good health. Sequenced: blood. The V and J genes are TRBV6-5 and TRBJ1-1, with D perhaps TRBD1 (5 bases). CDR3 loop: CASQENTGAFF. The CDR3 DNA reads TGTGCCTCACAGGAGAACACTGGAGCTTTCTTT.